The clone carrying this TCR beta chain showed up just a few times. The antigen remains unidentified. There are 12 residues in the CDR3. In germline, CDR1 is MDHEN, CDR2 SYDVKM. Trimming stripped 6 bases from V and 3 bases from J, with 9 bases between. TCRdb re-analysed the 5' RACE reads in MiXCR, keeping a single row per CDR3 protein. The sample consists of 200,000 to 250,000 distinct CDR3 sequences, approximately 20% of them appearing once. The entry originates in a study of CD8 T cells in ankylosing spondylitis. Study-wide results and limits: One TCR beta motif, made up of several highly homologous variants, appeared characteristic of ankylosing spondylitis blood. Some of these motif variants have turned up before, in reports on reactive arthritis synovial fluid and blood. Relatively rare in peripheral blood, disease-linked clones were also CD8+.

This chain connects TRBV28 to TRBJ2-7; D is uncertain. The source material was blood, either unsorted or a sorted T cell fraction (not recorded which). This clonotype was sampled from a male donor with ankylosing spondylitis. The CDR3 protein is CASRVPNYEQYF. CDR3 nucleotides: TGTGCCAGCAGGGTGCCGAACTACGAGCAGTACTTC.